Below are 24 T cell receptor beta chains sequenced from a single sample in a study of technical replicates of blood from a handful of donors (dated by TCRdb to about 2017). The protocol used for the library was the immunoSEQ multiplex PCR assay. Held by TCRdb, this immuneACCESS table contains in-frame sequences only and omits some clones. Under half of the omission traces to an unresolved V gene where checked; the cause of the rest is unknown. The sample table lists more than 70,000 clones, 93% of them with a count of one. The top ten clones comprise roughly 0.25% of the sample. Sequencing was performed on T cells isolated from PBMCs. Source of these receptors: a human donor in good health.

This chain connects TRBV19 to TRBJ1-2; 7 bases align to TRBD1. The CDR3 extends over 16 amino acids. V was pared by 6 bases and J by 0 bases, with 10 bases of the junction left unmatched. In germline, CDR1 is LNHDA, CDR2 SQIVND (reference sequence). As DNA, the CDR3 is TGTGCCAGTAGACCACAGGGGACTTTTTCTAACTATGGCTACACCTTC. It yields the protein CASRPQGTFSNYGYTF.

V gene TRBV7-8 combines with J gene TRBJ1-4; no firm D call. The ends were cut back, 2 bases at V and 0 bases at J, with 4 bases in the middle. The CDR3 contains 14 residues. Germline CDR1 and CDR2: SGHVS and FQNEAQ. The CDR3 here is CASSLTPTNEKLFF. The CDR3 nucleotides are TGTGCCAGCAGCTTAACACCAACTAATGAAAAACTGTTTTTT.

The count of this clone is one. The chain has TRBV29-1 and TRBJ2-1; a weak D match, TRBD2 (5 bases). The germline gives CDR1 SQVTM, CDR2 ANQGSEA. Trimming cost V 3 bases and J 5 bases, with 17 bases left between them. The CDR3 loop spans 15 amino acids. The CDR3 bases are TGCAGCGTTGACCCCCTTCGCGGAGGCCACAATGAGCAGTTCTTC. It codes for CSVDPLRGGHNEQFF.

The chain is built from TRBV11-3 and TRBJ2-3; a possible D gene is TRBD2 (5 bases). CDR1 and CDR2 (germline): SGHNT, YENEEA. The CDR3 sequence is 16 residues long. The V end was cut by 5 bases, the J end by 4 bases, with 19 bases between. In nucleotides, the CDR3 is TGTGCCAGCAGCCCCCGAAGCGGAACTGGAGCAGATACGCAGTATTTT. The encoded protein is CASSPRSGTGADTQYF. The full variable domain, in which reference TRBV11-3 and TRBJ2-3 provide the parts outside the CDR3, is EAGVVQSPRYKIIEKKQPVAFWCNPISGHNTLYWYLQNLGQGPELLIRYENEEAVDDSQLPKDRFSAERLKGVDSTLKIQPAELGDSAVYLCASSPRSGTGADTQYFGPGTRLTVL.

This chain connects TRBV6-5 to TRBJ2-3; TRBD2 aligns across 8 bases. The J segment lost 4 bases and the V segment lost 7 bases, leaving 7 bases of the junction unmatched. Germline loops: CDR1 MNHEY, CDR2 SVGAGI. The CDR3 runs 14 residues. The CDR3 nucleotides are TGTGCCAGCACCTATAGCGGGATGTCAGATACGCAGTATTTT. Translating gives CASTYSGMSDTQYF.

The genes are TRBV29-1 and TRBJ2-1; 11 bases agree with TRBD1. V shed 7 bases, J shed 7 bases, and the junction held 9 bases outside the gene matches. The CDR3 loop spans 14 amino acids. Per the germline V gene, CDR1 is SQVTM and CDR2 is ANQGSEA. DNA for the CDR3: TGCAGCGACCTCCGGGACAGGGGGAAAAATGAGCAGTTCTTC. Translated: CSDLRDRGKNEQFF.

The chain joins TRBV13 to TRBJ2-7, with D possibly TRBD1 on 7 matching bases. The CDR3 extends over 13 amino acids. Germline values: CDR1 PRHDT, CDR2 FYEKMQ (reference sequence). Trimming left V 6 bases short and J 3 bases short, with 12 bases between. CDR3 in amino acids: CASSRQGLYEQYF. DNA of the CDR3: TGTGCCAGCAGTCGACAGGGACTCTACGAGCAGTACTTC.

The chain recombines TRBV28 with TRBJ1-2; 8 bases match TRBD1. This CDR3 spans 12 amino acids. Trimming removed 7 bases from V and 7 bases from J; junction bases left unmatched: 5. Germline V CDR1 and CDR2: MDHEN, SYDVKM. CDR3 sequence reads: CASIGQGGGYTF. In DNA form, the CDR3 reads TGTGCCAGCATAGGACAGGGTGGTGGCTACACCTTC.

The rearrangement links TRBV6-5 to TRBJ2-3; possibly TRBD2 for D (5 bases). V was trimmed by 7 bases and J by 3 bases, leaving 17 bases between them. The CDR3 consists of 15 residues. Per the germline V gene, CDR1 is MNHEY and CDR2 is SVGAGI. The CDR3 is CASKRAAAPTDTQYF. For the CDR3, the DNA is TGTGCCAGCAAGAGGGCCGCCGCGCCGACAGATACGCAGTATTTT.

In this sample, this clone turned up once. This sequence joins TRBV5-1 and TRBJ1-2, with D perhaps TRBD1 (6 bases). The germline CDR1 and CDR2 sequences are SGHRS and YFSETQ. CDR3 length equals 15 residues. V was trimmed by 4 bases and J by 5 bases, leaving 18 bases between them. DNA for the CDR3: TGCGCCAGCAGCAGGGGGGAGGGCAGAGAGTATGGCTACACCTTC. Encoded protein: CASSRGEGREYGYTF.

V and J are TRBV13 and TRBJ1-6; D perhaps matches TRBD1 (5 bases). Germline V gene data show CDR1 as PRHDT and CDR2 as FYEKMQ (reference sequence). The V and J ends lost 2 bases and 0 bases respectively, with 8 bases between them. The CDR3 extends over 16 amino acids. The CDR3 here is CASSLQGSSYNSPLHF. In nucleotides, the CDR3 is TGTGCCAGCAGCTTACAGGGAAGCTCCTATAATTCACCCCTCCACTTT.

CDR3 in DNA: TGTGCCAGCAGCCAAACGGGACAGTTACTCTACGAGCAGTACTTC. It codes for CASSQTGQLLYEQYF. The chain joins TRBV14 to TRBJ2-7; 7 bases are shared with TRBD1. V dropped 2 bases and J dropped 3; count of bases not matched to a gene: 7. This CDR3 region has 15 residues. Germline CDR1 is SGHDN and CDR2 is FVKESK.

This chain uses TRBV25-1 with TRBJ1-5; 7 nucleotides agree with TRBD1. The trim removed 6 bases at V and 3 bases at J, leaving 8 bases unmatched. CDR3 length: 15 residues. CDR1 and CDR2 from the germline V gene are MGHDK and SYGVNS. CDR3 nucleotide sequence: TGTGCCAGCAGCCCCAGGGGGAGAGACAATCAGCCCCAGCATTTT. Protein product: CASSPRGRDNQPQHF.

V gene TRBV9 combines with J gene TRBJ2-7; 14 nucleotides agree with TRBD2. After removal of 3 bases from V and 6 bases from J, the junction contained 8 bases not matched to a gene. The V gene's germline CDR1 is SGDLS and CDR2 YYNGEE. CDR3 length equals 16 residues. In DNA form, the CDR3 reads TGTGCCAGCAGCGATTCGACTAGCGGGAGGGAGGGCGAGCAGTACTTC. Residues: CASSDSTSGREGEQYF.

The sample holds one count of this clone. The chain couples TRBV5-6 to TRBJ1-3; TRBD1 matches 11 bases. The junction had 9 bases not matched to a gene; V was cut back by 4 bases and J by 0 bases. From germline, CDR1 is SGHDT and CDR2 YYEEEE. This CDR3 region has 18 residues. CDR3 nucleotide sequence: TGTGCCAGCAGCCGTCGGACAGGGGGCGAATTCTCTGGAAACACCATATATTTT. Protein: CASSRRTGGEFSGNTIYF.

The chain is built from TRBV18 and TRBJ1-1; 8 nucleotides match TRBD1. J was trimmed by 10 bases and V by 3 bases; bases with no gene match: 4. The CDR3 totals 12 residues. CDR1 is KGHSH, CDR2 LQKENI, per germline. The CDR3 DNA follows: TGTGCCAGCTCACCCCCAGGGACAGGAGCTTTCTTT. It yields the protein CASSPPGTGAFF. Full variable domain (missing parts from reference TRBV18 and TRBJ1-1): NAGVMQNPRHLVRRRGQEARLRCSPMKGHSHVYWYRQLPEEGLKFMVYLQKENIIDESGMPKERFSAEFPKEGPSILRIQQVVRGDSAAYFCASSPPGTGAFFGQGTRLTVV.

This chain joins TRBV5-6 and TRBJ2-7, with D possibly TRBD2 on 5 matching bases. V was trimmed by 2 bases and J by 9 bases, leaving 12 bases between them. CDR1 and CDR2 (germline): SGHDT, YYEEEE. The CDR3 is 12 residues long. CDR3 sequence (DNA): TGTGCCAGCAGCTTTGGAGGCTTAGGGCAGTACTTC. Encoded protein: CASSFGGLGQYF.

CDR3 sequence (DNA): TGTGCCAGCAGTTTTAGCGGGGCCCTTTCGAATGAGCAGTTCTTC. Translated, it gives CASSFSGALSNEQFF. The chain carries TRBV28 and TRBJ2-1; 8 nucleotides line up with TRBD2. Looked up from germline, CDR1 is MDHEN and CDR2 is SYDVKM. The CDR3 has 15 amino acids. The J segment lost 7 bases and the V segment lost 3 bases, leaving 8 bases of the junction unmatched.

This clone appeared a single time. The V gene is TRBV5-5, the J gene TRBJ1-2, with 7 bases identical to TRBD1. The CDR3 loop spans 13 amino acids. Germline CDR1 SGHKS, CDR2 YYEKEE (reference sequence). The trim removed 2 bases at V and 5 bases at J, leaving 3 bases unmatched. Here the CDR3 DNA reads TGTGCCAGCAGCTTCGACAGGGCATATGGCTACACCTTC. Amino acids: CASSFDRAYGYTF.

The chain links TRBV6-1 to TRBJ1-4; D is possibly TRBD1 (6 bases). Trimming removed 4 bases at V and 0 bases at J, with 12 bases between. The V gene's germline CDR1 is MNHNS and CDR2 SASEGT. CDR3 length equals 16 residues. The CDR3: CASSALWTATNEKLFF. The CDR3 DNA reads TGTGCCAGCAGTGCCCTCTGGACAGCAACTAATGAAAAACTGTTTTTT.

The rearrangement joins TRBV7-2 to TRBJ2-2, with 8 bases matching TRBD2. The CDR3 has 17 residues. The trim removed 1 base at V and 0 bases at J, leaving 4 bases unmatched. Germline V gene data show CDR1 as SGHTA and CDR2 as FQGNSA. The DNA of the CDR3 is TGTGCCAGCAGCTTAGTAGCGGGGACCACGAACACCGGGGAGCTGTTTTTT. Translated: CASSLVAGTTNTGELFF. Variable domain in full (rest from reference TRBV7-2 and TRBJ2-2): GAGVSQSPSNKVTEKGKDVELRCDPISGHTALYWYRQSLGQGLEFLIYFQGNSAPDKSGLPSDRFSAERTGGSVSTLTIQRTQQEDSAVYLCASSLVAGTTNTGELFFGEGSRLTVL.

The chain links TRBV5-1 to TRBJ1-1; TRBD1 might be the D (6 bases). CDR1 is SGHRS and CDR2 is YFSETQ in the germline V gene. V was trimmed by 1 base and J by 4 bases, leaving 17 bases between them. CDR3 size: 16 residues. The CDR3 DNA reads TGCGCCAGCAGCTTGTCTGCAGGGGAGCTTGCCACTGAAGCTTTCTTT. The encoded protein is CASSLSAGELATEAFF. Filled out from reference TRBV5-1 and TRBJ1-1, the complete variable domain reads KAGVTQTPRYLIKTRGQQVTLSCSPISGHRSVSWYQQTPGQGLQFLFEYFSETQRNKGNFPGRFSGRQFSNSRSEMNVSTLELGDSALYLCASSLSAGELATEAFFGQGTRLTVV.

V is TRBV6-1 and J is TRBJ2-1, with D possibly TRBD1 on 6 matching bases. Per the germline V gene, CDR1 is MNHNS and CDR2 is SASEGT. V lost 2 bases and J 0 bases, leaving 11 bases between the germline ends. The CDR3 covers 16 residues. The CDR3 sequence is CASSEMGDNSYNEQFF. CDR3 DNA sequence: TGTGCCAGCAGTGAAATGGGGGACAACTCCTACAATGAGCAGTTCTTC.

The CDR3 loop is CASSFIRGKNSYNSPLHF. DNA for the CDR3: TGTGCCAGCAGCTTTATCCGAGGGAAGAACTCCTATAATTCACCCCTCCACTTT. V usage is TRBV11-2 and J usage is TRBJ1-6; no reliable D call. V lost 3 bases, J lost 0 bases, and 15 bases lay in between. This CDR3 has 18 amino acids. Germline V lookup: CDR1 SGHAT, CDR2 FQNNGV.